The 5 T cell receptor beta chains in this list originate from one sample, sequenced in a study of identifying expanded T cells in peripheral blood (dated by TCRdb to between 2019 and 2020). Library generation was performed with the immunoSEQ multiplex PCR assay. In TCRdb, the immuneACCESS table is reduced to in-frame sequences with V and J assigned. These tables do not hold every clone; where another copy was compared, an unresolved V gene accounts for under half, and the others remain unexplained. The sample data list roughly 61,000 clones, and over 85% of these were observed just once. 3.5% to 4.5% of the sample is held by the ten biggest clonotypes. Sequencing was performed on blood. The receptors were sampled from a person aged 18 to 69 in good health.

V is TRBV14 and J is TRBJ2-1, with D possibly being TRBD2 (5 bases). CDR1 and CDR2 (germline): SGHDN, FVKESK. V gave up 4 bases and J gave up 9 bases, with 7 bases separating them. The CDR3 has 11 amino acids. The CDR3 coding sequence is TGTGCCAGCAGCCTAGCGCGTGAGCAGTTCTTC. Protein sequence: CASSLAREQFF.

This chain uses TRBV6-5 with TRBJ2-1; 7 bases agree with TRBD2. Germline CDR1 reads MNHEY; CDR2 reads SVGAGI. The CDR3 is 15 residues long. The junction had 11 bases not matched to a gene; V was cut back by 7 bases and J by 5 bases. CDR3 in DNA: TGTGCCAGCACCCCCATGGGGGGGGTCAACAATGAGCAGTTCTTC. Residues: CASTPMGGVNNEQFF.

V is TRBV10-2 and J is TRBJ2-5, with 11 bases identical to TRBD2. Trimming at V came to 4 bases and at J to 4 bases, leaving 8 bases not matched to a gene. The length of the CDR3 is 16 residues. Germline V CDR1 and CDR2: WSHSY, SAAADI. The CDR3 is CASSALAGARGETQYF. The DNA for the CDR3 is TGCGCCAGCAGTGCACTAGCGGGGGCCCGCGGAGAGACCCAGTACTTC.

The chain uses TRBV5-1 and TRBJ1-1, with D uncertain. The CDR3 consists of 14 residues. The V end was cut by 1 base, the J end by 6 bases, with 13 bases between. Germline V gene data show CDR1 as SGHRS and CDR2 as YFSETQ. CDR3 nucleotide sequence: TGCGCCAGCAGCTTGCGAGCCGCGGAGTCTGAAGCTTTCTTT. Its protein product is CASSLRAAESEAFF.

CDR3 residues: CASSSASGSYEQYF. As DNA, the CDR3 is TGTGCCAGCAGTTCGGCTTCGGGCTCCTACGAGCAGTACTTC. The V call is TRBV6-6, the J call TRBJ2-7; D gene ambiguous. Trimming took 4 bases from V and 0 from J, leaving 10 bases between them. Per the germline V gene, CDR1 is MNHNY and CDR2 is SVGAGI (reference sequence). This CDR3 comprises 14 residues.